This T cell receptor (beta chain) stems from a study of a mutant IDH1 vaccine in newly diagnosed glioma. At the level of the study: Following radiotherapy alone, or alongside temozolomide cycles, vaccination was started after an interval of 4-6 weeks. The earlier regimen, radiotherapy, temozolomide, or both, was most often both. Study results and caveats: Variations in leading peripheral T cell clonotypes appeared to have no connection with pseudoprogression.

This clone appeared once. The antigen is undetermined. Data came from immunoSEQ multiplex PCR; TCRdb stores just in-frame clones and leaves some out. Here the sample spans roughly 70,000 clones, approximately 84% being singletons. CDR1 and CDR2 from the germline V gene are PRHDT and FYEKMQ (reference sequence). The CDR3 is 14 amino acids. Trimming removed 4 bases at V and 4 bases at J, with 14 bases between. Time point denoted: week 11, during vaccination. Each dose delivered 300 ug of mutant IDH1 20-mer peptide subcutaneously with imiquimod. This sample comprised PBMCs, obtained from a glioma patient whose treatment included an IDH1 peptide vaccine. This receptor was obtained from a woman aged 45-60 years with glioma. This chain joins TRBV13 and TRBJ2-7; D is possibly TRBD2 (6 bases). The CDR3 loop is CASSSRDSTYEQYF. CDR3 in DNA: TGTGCCAGCAGCTCCCGGGACTCCACTTACGAGCAGTACTTC.